This TCR beta chain was retrieved from a study of T cell responses to AZD1222 COVID-19 vaccine (dated by TCRdb to the early 2020s). As for the study more broadly: AZD1222 recipients with second doses at about 4 weeks or about 12 weeks were pooled, because spike-specific TCR depth and breadth did not differ between schedules. TCR sequencing was performed for about 240 trial participants, of whom approximately 200 were given two doses of AZD1222 and some 25 were given two doses of MenACWY control vaccine. Trial participants were enrolled by age into 18-55, 56-69 and 70-plus year subgroups, with about 150, 28 and 57 TCR-sequenced participants respectively. The paper's findings and limits, for the study overall: Reportedly, close to half of the unique spike-specific TCRs recognized epitopes lying outside the regions that are mutated in the B.1.351 and B.1.1.7 variants. Conclusions about previously exposed vaccinees were limited because only six AZD1222 recipients were SARS-CoV-2 seropositive at baseline. The 56-69-year group was small, and its depth increase did not reach significance, likely because of low power. The vaccine-associated CD4 TCRs covered the entire spike protein, and the dominant responses fell in regions 160-218 and 743-854. A significant rise in spike-specific TCR breadth and depth was observed after two AZD1222 doses relative to day 0 and relative to MenACWY recipients. Because no day 14 peak-response samples were available, repertoires were characterized only after the peak T cell response. Participants were mostly white British and included more females than males, and it was suggested by the authors that clonal diversity may have been underestimated.

What this sample's time point label stands for: baseline before first vaccination. Vaccinee samples came from UK trials COV001 and COV002, including a single-blind randomized controlled phase 2/3 trial of AZD1222 (ChAdOx1 nCoV-19) in healthy adults. Trial participant PBMC samples were collected at day 0 and day 28 after the second dose for TCRbeta chain sequencing. Worth noting for this clone: Its antigen has not been determined. Within one base of it there is no much larger clone, and no base qualities were kept.

Ends trimmed: V by 3 bases, J by 3 bases; bases unmatched to a gene: 7. From the germline V gene, CDR1 is MDHEN and CDR2 is SYDVKM. The CDR3 runs 15 residues from the cysteine to the phenylalanine. CDR3 DNA is the only sequence kept; it has 45 bases, read in frame from the first base. The CDR3 regions of human TCRbeta chains were analyzed by immunosequencing. The original methods were these. TCRs in the repertoires were matched against a reference library of SARS-CoV-2-specific TCRs that had been generated with the MIRA antigen-specificity platform. Breadth was defined as the fraction of unique TCRs that were SARS-CoV-2-associated. Depth was defined as the fraction of total T cells that were SARS-CoV-2-associated. Using the MIRA data, each spike-specific TCR was assigned both to the spike region to which the TCR was reactive and to a CD4 or CD8 class. Log10-transformed breadth and depth values were compared by one-way ANOVA with Sidak's multiple comparisons tests. Held by TCRdb, this immuneACCESS table contains in-frame sequences only and omits some clones. Under half of the omission traces to an unresolved V gene where checked; the cause of the rest is unknown. The V and J calls and clone size are taken from that table; D and trimming were inferred from the DNA. For this sample there are 130,000 or so clones; 92% appear just once. The ten largest clones add up to approximately 1% of the sample.

The TCR sequence derives from an adult in good health. The sequence joins TRBV28 to TRBJ2-7, with 8 bases in between that match TRBD1. The sequencing here drew on peripheral blood, taken on day 0 of AZD1222 vaccination. The DNA is TGTGCCAGCAGTTTCCCGGACAGGGTATTCTACGAGCAGTACTTC. The encoded protein is CASSFPDRVFYEQYF.